The T cell receptor (beta chain) described here comes from a study of graft-versus-host responses after intestinal transplantation. For the study at large: Every transplant recipient was induced with anti-thymocyte globulin, then maintained on tacrolimus and steroids for around 3 years.

Of note for this clone: Its antigen is unidentified.

Repertoires were generated with immunoSEQ multiplex PCR, while TCRdb's copy carries only in-frame clones and drops some. The sample holds fewer than 95,000 clones, 85% to 95% seen once. The study's findings and limits: Peak levels of circulating GvH clones tracked with early post-transplant HvG declines. Present in recipient marrow, GvH clones included some that appeared first in ileum or blood.

Sequenced here: unstimulated CD8+ T cells sorted from spleen or lymph node cells, sampled before intestinal transplant. The receptor was derived from a human donor who received an intestinal transplant.

The CDR3: CASSYESRYVAEQYF. CDR3 sequence (DNA): TGTGCCAGCAGTTACGAATCCCGCTACGTTGCCGAGCAGTACTTC. The rearrangement joins TRBV6-6 to TRBJ2-7; D not certain. Germline V lookup: CDR1 MNHNY, CDR2 SVGAGI (reference sequence). This CDR3 comprises 15 residues. Trimming took 2 bases from V and 6 from J, leaving 17 bases between them.